This TCR beta chain was sequenced during a study of blood T cell repertoires in COVID-19 (dated by TCRdb to about 2020). For the wider study: Samples from collaborators originated in the United States, Italy and Spain and spanned both the acute and convalescent phases of COVID-19. The material from the prospective study consisted of cDNA or gDNA derived from T cells, B-cell-depleted T cells, or PBMCs. The dataset comprised deeply sampled blood TCRbeta repertoires from subjects exposed to, actively infected with, or recovered from COVID-19. The repertoires were released in a freely available public database meant as a resource for research on the immune response to SARS-CoV-2. Samples came from the ongoing ImmuneRACE study (first 160 participants) plus 1,254 subjects from 6 global collaborators. A de-identified subject ID, COVID-19 status, age in years and sex were almost always included in the sample metadata. Where HLA class I and class II types were available, the types were taken from metadata supplied by the sample provider, not from assay-based typing.

Whole blood was collected in K2EDTA tubes by collaborating institutions according to the institutions' own protocols. Collaborator samples were shipped for TCRbeta analysis as frozen whole blood, isolated PBMCs, or DNA extracted from either sample type. A note on this clone: Its antigen is still unknown. No qualities accompany the bases; no much larger clone lies one base away.

On the study overall, not on this receptor specifically: How much clinical and demographic metadata was included differed by source and by participant, and the metadata was provided uncurated.

The V end gives up 3 bases and the J end 4 bases, leaving 9 bases in the junction not matched to a gene. Per the germline V gene (reference sequence), DFQATT is the CDR1 and SNEGSKA is the CDR2. The CDR3 sequence holds 15 residues, the cysteine and phenylalanine included. Only CDR3 DNA remains: 45 bases, in frame from the first base. TCRbeta CDR3 regions were amplified from genomic DNA using the immunoSEQ Assay, a bias-controlled multiplex PCR. Turning to the authors' computational methods: The number of nucleated cells in each sample was estimated from the amplification of reference gene primers within the assay. To quantify the absolute abundance of each unique TCRbeta CDR3 rearrangement, sequence reads were collapsed and filtered. Productive Simpson clonality was computed per sample as the square root of Simpson's diversity index over productive rearrangements. In TCRdb, the immuneACCESS table is reduced to in-frame sequences with V and J assigned. These tables do not hold every clone; where another copy was compared, an unresolved V gene accounts for under half, and the others remain unexplained. The V and J calls and clone size are taken from that table; D and trimming were inferred from the DNA. This sample gives 90,000 to 120,000 clones in total; roughly 85% of them show up just once. Of the sample, around 2.2% is held by the ten largest clones.

The rearranged chain carries TRBV20-1 and TRBJ2-3; TRBD1 aligns with 8 central bases. The sample comprised peripheral blood. The TCR comes from a human donor in a cohort sampled during active COVID-19. The CDR3 reads CSASGNRGSPDTQYF. The DNA reads as follows: TGCAGTGCTAGTGGGAACAGGGGGTCCCCAGATACGCAGTATTTT.